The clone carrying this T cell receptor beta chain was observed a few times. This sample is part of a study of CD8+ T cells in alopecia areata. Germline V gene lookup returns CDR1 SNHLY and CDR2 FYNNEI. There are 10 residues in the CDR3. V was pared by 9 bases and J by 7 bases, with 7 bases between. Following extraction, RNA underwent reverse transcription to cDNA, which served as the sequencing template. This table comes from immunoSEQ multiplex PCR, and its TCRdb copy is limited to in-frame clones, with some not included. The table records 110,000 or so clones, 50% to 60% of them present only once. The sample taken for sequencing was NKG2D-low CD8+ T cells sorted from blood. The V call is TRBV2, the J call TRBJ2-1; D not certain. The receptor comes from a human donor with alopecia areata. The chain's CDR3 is CASLGNEQFF. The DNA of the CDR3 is TGTGCCAGTCTAGGGAATGAGCAGTTCTTC.